This T cell receptor beta chain derives from a study of T-cell memory formation after mild COVID-19. Study conclusions and caveats: What remained unconfirmed was the SARS-CoV-2 specificity of second-wave clones peaking on day 37.

TCRdb reprocessed the 5' RACE reads with MiXCR, giving one entry per CDR3 protein. Among about 180,000 distinct CDR3 sequences listed, about a fifth were seen once. This clonotype was picked up a small number of times. Antigen: not known. Trimming stripped 6 bases from V and 8 bases from J, with 10 bases between. This CDR3 comprises 11 residues. The genes are TRBV12-3 or TRBV12-4 and TRBJ1-1; no firm D call. This clonotype was sampled from a man between 18 and 29 years old who had mild COVID-19 (a few samples of this study predate the infection). Cell type and time point are not known. Specimen: PBMCs or a T cell subset sorted from them (not recorded which). The CDR3 loop is CASSAPREAFF. CDR3 DNA sequence: TGTGCCAGCAGCGCCCCCCGGGAAGCTTTCTTT.